The clone carrying this T cell receptor beta chain was counted between two and nine times. Its antigen is undetermined. The V gene's germline CDR1 is SNHLY and CDR2 FYNNEI. After removal of 10 bases from V and 5 bases from J, the junction contained 2 bases not matched to a gene. The CDR3 is 11 residues long. The data stem from a study of cytomegalovirus exposure and HLA in healthy donors. PCR primers comprised 60 Vbeta and 13 Jbeta primers. Sequenced by immunoSEQ multiplex PCR; TCRdb stores in-frame clones only, minus some. Seen here are fewer than 120,000 clones, 60% to 85% observed once, and the top ten hold 1.3%. Overall study findings and caveats: Productive status was seen about 90% or about 30% of the time for most TCR beta V segments in an earlier analysis. Reported findings show TCR beta sequences accurately forecast HLA-A and HLA-B alleles in most subjects.

This TCR was sampled from a young woman in good health and CMV-seronegative. This chain uses TRBV2 with TRBJ1-1; 9 bases are shared with TRBD1. Material for sequencing was PBMCs. CDR3 sequence: CAKTGGTEAFF. The CDR3 DNA sequence: TGTGCCAAGACAGGGGGTACTGAAGCTTTCTTT.